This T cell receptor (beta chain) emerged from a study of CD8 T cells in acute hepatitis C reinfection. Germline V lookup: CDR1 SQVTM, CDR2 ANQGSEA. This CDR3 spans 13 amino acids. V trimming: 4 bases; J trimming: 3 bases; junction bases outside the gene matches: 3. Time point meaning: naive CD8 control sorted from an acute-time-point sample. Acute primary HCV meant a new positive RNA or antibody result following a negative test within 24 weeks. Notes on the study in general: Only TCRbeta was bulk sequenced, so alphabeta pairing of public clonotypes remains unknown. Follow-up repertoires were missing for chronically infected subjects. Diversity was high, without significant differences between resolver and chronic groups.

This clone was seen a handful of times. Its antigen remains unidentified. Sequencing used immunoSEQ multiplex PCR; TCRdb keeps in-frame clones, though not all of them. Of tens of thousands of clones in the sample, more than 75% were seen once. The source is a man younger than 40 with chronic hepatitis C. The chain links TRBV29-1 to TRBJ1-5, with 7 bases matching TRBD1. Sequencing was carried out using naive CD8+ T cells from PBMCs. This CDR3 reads CSVGQGINQPQHF. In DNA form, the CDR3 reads TGCAGCGTTGGACAGGGAATCAATCAGCCCCAGCATTTT.